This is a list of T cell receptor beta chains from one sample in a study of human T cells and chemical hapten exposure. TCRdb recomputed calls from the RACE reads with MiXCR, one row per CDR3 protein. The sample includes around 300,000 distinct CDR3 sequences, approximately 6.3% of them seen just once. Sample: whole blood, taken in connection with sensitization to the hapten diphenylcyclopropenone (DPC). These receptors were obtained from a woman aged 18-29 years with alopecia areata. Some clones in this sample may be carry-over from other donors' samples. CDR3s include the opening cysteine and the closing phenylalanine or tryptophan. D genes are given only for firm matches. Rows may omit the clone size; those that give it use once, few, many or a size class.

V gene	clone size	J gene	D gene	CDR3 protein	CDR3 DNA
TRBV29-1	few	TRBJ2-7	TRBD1	CSVGTGLIYEQYF	TGCAGCGTTGGGACAGGGTTAATCTACGAGCAGTACTTC
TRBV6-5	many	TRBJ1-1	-	CASSFGQNGYTEAFF	TGTGCCAGCAGTTTCGGGCAGAACGGATACACTGAAGCTTTCTTT
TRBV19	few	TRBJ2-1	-	CASSNSAGSYNEQFF	TGTGCCAGTAGTAATAGCGCAGGCTCCTACAATGAGCAGTTCTTC
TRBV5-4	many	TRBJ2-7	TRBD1	CASSTGQDYEQYF	TGTGCCAGCAGCACTGGACAGGACTACGAGCAGTACTTC
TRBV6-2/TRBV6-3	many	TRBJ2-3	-	CASSRPPAPNTQYF	TGTGCCAGCAGCCGACCGCCTGCACCTAATACGCAGTATTTT
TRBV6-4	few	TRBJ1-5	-	CASSPEMDYNQPQHF	TGTGCCAGCAGCCCCGAGATGGACTACAATCAGCCCCAGCATTTT
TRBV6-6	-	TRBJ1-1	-	CASRLTVNTEAFF	TGTGCCAGCAGACTCACAGTGAACACTGAAGCTTTCTTT
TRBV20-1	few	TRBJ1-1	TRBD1	CSAYRTGLDTEAFF	TGCAGTGCGTATCGGACAGGGCTTGACACTGAAGCTTTCTTT
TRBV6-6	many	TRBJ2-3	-	CASSSPRDTQYF	TGTGCCAGCAGTTCCCCCCGGGATACGCAGTATTTT
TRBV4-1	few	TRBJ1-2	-	CASSQDPDYGYTF	TGCGCCAGCAGCCAAGACCCAGACTATGGCTACACCTTC
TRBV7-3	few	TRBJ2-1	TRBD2	CASSLTAPRASGHNEQFF	TGTGCCAGCAGCTTAACGGCCCCACGGGCTAGCGGGCACAATGAGCAGTTCTTC
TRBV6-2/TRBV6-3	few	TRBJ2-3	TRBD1	CASSYFRDRGPQIRGAQYF	TGTGCCAGCAGTTACTTCCGGGACAGAGGCCCACAGATACGTGGGGCGCAGTATTTT
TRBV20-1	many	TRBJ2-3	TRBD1	CSALRTGRTDTQYF	TGCAGTGCTCTTCGGACAGGCCGCACAGATACGCAGTATTTT
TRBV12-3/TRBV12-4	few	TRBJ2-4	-	CASSPPGTVAKNIQYF	TGTGCCAGCAGCCCCCCCGGGACGGTGGCCAAAAACATTCAGTACTTC
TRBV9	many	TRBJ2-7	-	CASSPTGPYEQYF	TGTGCCAGCAGCCCGACCGGACCCTACGAGCAGTACTTC
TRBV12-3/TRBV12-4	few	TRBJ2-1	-	CASSSPGTSTSYNEQFF	TGTGCCAGCAGTTCGCCCGGGACCTCCACGTCCTACAATGAGCAGTTCTTC
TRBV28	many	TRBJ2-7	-	CASTLGQSSYEQYF	TGTGCCAGCACCTTAGGACAGAGCTCCTACGAGCAGTACTTC
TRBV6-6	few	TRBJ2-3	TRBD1	CASSPTGGPDTQYF	TGTGCCAGCAGCCCTACAGGGGGGCCAGATACGCAGTATTTT
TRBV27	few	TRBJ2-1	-	CASTPPRTNEQFF	TGTGCCAGCACCCCTCCCCGGACCAATGAGCAGTTCTTC
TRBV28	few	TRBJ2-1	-	CASSSPGSVHEQFF	TGTGCCAGCAGTTCCCCCGGATCCGTCCATGAGCAGTTCTTC
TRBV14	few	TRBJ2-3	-	CASSDRNTDTQYF	TGTGCCAGCAGCGACAGAAACACAGATACGCAGTATTTT
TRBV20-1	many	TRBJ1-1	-	CSARRGDTEAFF	TGCAGTGCTAGAAGGGGAGACACTGAAGCTTTCTTT
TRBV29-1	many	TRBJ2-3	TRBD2	CSVGTSGGNTDTQYF	TGCAGCGTTGGGACTAGCGGGGGCAATACAGATACGCAGTATTTT
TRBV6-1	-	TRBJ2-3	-	CASNPGAYSTDTQYF	TGTGCCAGCAATCCGGGGGCCTACAGCACAGATACGCAGTATTTT
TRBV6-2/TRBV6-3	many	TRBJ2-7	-	CASSHGALQYF	TGTGCCAGCAGCCACGGGGCACTCCAGTACTTC
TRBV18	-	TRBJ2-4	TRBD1	CASSPLNPTGGYNIQYF	TGTGCCAGCTCACCATTAAACCCGACAGGGGGGTACAACATTCAGTACTTC
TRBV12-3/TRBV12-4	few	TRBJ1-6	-	CASSPRGLVNSPLHF	TGTGCCAGCAGTCCGAGAGGGCTGGTGAATTCACCCCTCCACTTT
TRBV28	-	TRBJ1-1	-	CASSFPSTGANTEAFF	TGTGCCAGCAGTTTTCCTTCGACAGGAGCGAACACTGAAGCTTTCTTT
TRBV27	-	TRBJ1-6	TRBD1	CASSPTGGLSYNSPLHF	TGTGCCAGCAGTCCAACAGGGGGTCTATCCTATAATTCACCCCTCCACTTT
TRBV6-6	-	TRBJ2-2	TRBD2	CASSTGTSGTGELFF	TGTGCCAGCAGCACCGGGACTAGCGGCACCGGGGAGCTGTTTTTT
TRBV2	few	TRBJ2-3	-	CASSEFAGEDTQYF	TGTGCCAGCAGTGAATTCGCTGGGGAAGATACGCAGTATTTT
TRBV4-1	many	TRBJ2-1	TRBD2	CASSQDEVAGVNEQFF	TGCGCCAGCAGCCAAGATGAGGTAGCGGGGGTGAATGAGCAGTTCTTC
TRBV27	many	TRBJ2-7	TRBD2	CASSRGRVAGFYEQYF	TGTGCCAGCAGTCGCGGAAGGGTAGCGGGATTTTACGAGCAGTACTTC
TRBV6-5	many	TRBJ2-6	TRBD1	CASSLTGAGANVLTF	TGTGCCAGCAGCTTAACAGGGGCTGGGGCCAACGTCCTGACTTTC
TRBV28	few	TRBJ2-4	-	CASSTRPLSKNIQYF	TGTGCCAGCAGTACAAGACCCTTATCCAAAAACATTCAGTACTTC
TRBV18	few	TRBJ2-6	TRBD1	CASSPVTGSTGANVLTF	TGTGCCAGCTCACCCGTGACAGGGTCGACTGGGGCCAACGTCCTGACTTTC
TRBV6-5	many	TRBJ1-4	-	CASSYSGVNEKLFF	TGTGCCAGCAGTTACTCTGGGGTTAATGAAAAACTGTTTTTT
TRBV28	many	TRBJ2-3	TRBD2	CASSLGTSGGTDTQYF	TGTGCCAGCAGCTTAGGGACTAGCGGGGGCACAGATACGCAGTATTTT
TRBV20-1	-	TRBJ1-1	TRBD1	CSARDHDRGDTEAFF	TGCAGTGCTAGAGATCACGACAGGGGCGACACTGAAGCTTTCTTT
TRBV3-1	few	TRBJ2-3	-	CASSRRASGPDTQYF	TGTGCCAGCAGCCGCCGGGCCTCAGGCCCAGATACGCAGTATTTT
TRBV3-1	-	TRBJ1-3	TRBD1	CASSYDQGGSGNTIYF	TGTGCCAGCAGCTACGACCAGGGGGGCTCTGGAAACACCATATATTTT
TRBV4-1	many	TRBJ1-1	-	CASSQDYLGRGKAFF	TGCGCCAGCAGCCAAGACTATTTGGGGAGAGGGAAAGCTTTCTTT
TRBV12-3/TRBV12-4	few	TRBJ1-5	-	CASSQGTDQPQHF	TGTGCCAGCAGCCAGGGGACCGATCAGCCCCAGCATTTT
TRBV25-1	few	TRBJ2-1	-	CASSEYRAQFF	TGTGCCAGCAGTGAATACAGGGCGCAGTTCTTC
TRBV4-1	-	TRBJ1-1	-	CASSQGQAMNTEAFF	TGCGCCAGCAGCCAAGGCCAGGCCATGAACACTGAAGCTTTCTTT
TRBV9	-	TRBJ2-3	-	CASSDGSSTDTQYF	TGTGCCAGCAGCGACGGGTCTAGCACAGATACGCAGTATTTT
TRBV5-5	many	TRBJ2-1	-	CASSLGAPSYNEQFF	TGTGCCAGCAGCTTAGGTGCTCCCTCCTACAATGAGCAGTTCTTC
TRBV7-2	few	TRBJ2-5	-	CASSSRRQLQETQYF	TGTGCCAGCAGCTCGAGACGACAGTTACAAGAGACCCAGTACTTC
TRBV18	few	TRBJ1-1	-	CASSPHPGMGTEAFF	TGTGCCAGCTCACCACATCCGGGGATGGGCACTGAAGCTTTCTTT
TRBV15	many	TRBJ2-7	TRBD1	CATSGTHNRDRTYEQYF	TGTGCCACCAGCGGGACTCATAACCGGGACAGGACCTACGAGCAGTACTTC
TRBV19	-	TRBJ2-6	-	CASSTDRGGLLGANVLTF	TGTGCCAGTAGTACCGACAGGGGAGGGCTCCTCGGGGCCAACGTCCTGACTTTC
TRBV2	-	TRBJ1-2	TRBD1	CAWGQTGIYGYTF	TGTGCCTGGGGGCAGACAGGGATCTATGGCTACACCTTC
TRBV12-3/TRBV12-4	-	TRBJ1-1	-	CASRLQEMNTEAFF	TGTGCCAGCAGACTCCAGGAGATGAACACTGAAGCTTTCTTT
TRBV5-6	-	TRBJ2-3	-	CASSLVAPGTQYF	TGTGCCAGCAGCTTGGTGGCCCCCGGTACGCAGTATTTT
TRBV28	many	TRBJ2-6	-	CASQDNEIWANVLTF	TGTGCCAGCCAAGACAACGAAATCTGGGCCAACGTCCTGACTTTC
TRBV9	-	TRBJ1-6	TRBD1	CASRAGTGGSPLHF	TGTGCCAGCAGGGCCGGGACAGGGGGATCACCCCTCCACTTT
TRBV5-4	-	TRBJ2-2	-	CASSPTRGVSILFF	TGTGCCAGCAGTCCTACCCGTGGGGTCTCCATACTGTTTTTT
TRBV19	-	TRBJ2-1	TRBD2	CASSLIGGYNEQFF	TGTGCCAGTAGTCTGATCGGGGGGTACAATGAGCAGTTCTTC
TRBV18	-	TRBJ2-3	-	CASSPGGYTDTQYF	TGTGCCAGCTCACCCGGCGGATACACAGATACGCAGTATTTT